This note documents a single T cell receptor (beta chain) sequence. This specimen belongs to a study of Graves' ophthalmopathy and Graves' hyperthyroidism. Researchers took RNA transcripts and amplified TCR beta CDR3 regions from them. HTBI-primed RT-PCR formed the first round, and a multiplex PCR formed the second. TCRdb used MiXCR to reprocess the multiplex PCR reads, holding one entry per CDR3 protein. The data hold more than 1,000,000 distinct CDR3 sequences, with less than 45% observed a single time. CDR3 length equals 17 residues. The V segment lost 4 bases and the J segment 5 bases; nucleotides outside the gene matches: 14.

The chain employs TRBV12-3 or TRBV12-4 and TRBJ2-5, with 9 bases lining up with TRBD2. Sample: peripheral blood or thyroid tissue (not recorded which). The sequence came from an adult man with Graves' hyperthyroidism. The CDR3 sequence: CASSSNPWRGGSETQYF. Written as DNA, the CDR3 is TGTGCCAGCAGTTCTAACCCCTGGCGGGGGGGCAGTGAGACCCAGTACTTC.